The clone carrying this T cell receptor beta chain is labeled medium-sized. These data come from a study of immune reconstitution after stem cell transplant in scleroderma. TCRdb reprocessed the RT-PCR reads with MiXCR, giving one entry per CDR3 protein. The sample contains fewer than 2,500 distinct CDR3 sequences, approximately 13% of which appear only once. With 5 bases removed from V and 4 bases from J, the gap between germline ends came to 9 bases. CDR1 is SEHNR, CDR2 FQNEAQ, per germline (reference sequence). The CDR3 contains 13 residues. Sample acquisition took place before or after autologous hematopoietic stem cell transplantation (not recorded which). The sequence was collected from a female donor with systemic sclerosis. The genes are TRBV7-9 and TRBJ1-5, with TRBD1 as a possible D gene (6 bases). This chain's CDR3 is CASSLDSNQPQHF. The CDR3 nucleotides read TGTGCCAGCAGCCTGGACAGTAATCAGCCCCAGCATTTT. Looking up the rest from reference TRBV7-9 and TRBJ1-5 gives the full variable domain: DTGVSQNPRHKITKRGQNVTFRCDPISEHNRLYWYRQTLGQGPEFLTYFQNEAQLEKSRLLSDRFSAERPKGSFSTLEIQRTEQGDSAMYLCASSLDSNQPQHFGDGTRLSIL.